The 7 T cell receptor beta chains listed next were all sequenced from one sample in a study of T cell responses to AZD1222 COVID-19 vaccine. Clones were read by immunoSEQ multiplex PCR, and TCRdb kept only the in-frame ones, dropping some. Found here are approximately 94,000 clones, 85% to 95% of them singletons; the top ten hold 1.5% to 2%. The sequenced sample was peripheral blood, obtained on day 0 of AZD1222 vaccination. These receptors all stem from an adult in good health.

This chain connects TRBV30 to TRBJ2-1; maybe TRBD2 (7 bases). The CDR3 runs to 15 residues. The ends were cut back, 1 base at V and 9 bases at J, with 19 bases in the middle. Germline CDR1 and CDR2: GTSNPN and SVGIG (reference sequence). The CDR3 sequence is CAWSELVGGVLEQFF. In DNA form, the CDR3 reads TGTGCCTGGAGTGAACTAGTAGGGGGGGTACTTGAGCAGTTCTTC. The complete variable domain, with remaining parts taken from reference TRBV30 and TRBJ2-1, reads SQTIHQWPATLVQPVGSPLSLECTVEGTSNPNLYWYRQAAGRGLQLLFYSVGIGQISSEVPQNLSASRPQDRQFILSSKKLLLSDSGFYLCAWSELVGGVLEQFFGPGTRLTVL.

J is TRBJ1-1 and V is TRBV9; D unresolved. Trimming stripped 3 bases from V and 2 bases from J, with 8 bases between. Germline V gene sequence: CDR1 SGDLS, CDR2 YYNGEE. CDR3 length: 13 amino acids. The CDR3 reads CASSETLNTEAFF. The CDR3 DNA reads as TGTGCCAGCAGCGAAACACTAAACACTGAAGCTTTCTTT.

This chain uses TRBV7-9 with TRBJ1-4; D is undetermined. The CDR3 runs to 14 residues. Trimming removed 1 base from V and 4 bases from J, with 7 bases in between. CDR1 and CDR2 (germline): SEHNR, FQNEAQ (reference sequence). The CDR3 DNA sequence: TGTGCCAGCAGCTTAGGAGGAGATAATGAAAAACTGTTTTTT. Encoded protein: CASSLGGDNEKLFF.

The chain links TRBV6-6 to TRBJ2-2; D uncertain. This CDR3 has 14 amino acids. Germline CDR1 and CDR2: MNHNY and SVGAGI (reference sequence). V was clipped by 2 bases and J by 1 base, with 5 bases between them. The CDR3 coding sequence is TGTGCCAGCAGTTACAACAGGAACACCGGGGAGCTGTTTTTT. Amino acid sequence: CASSYNRNTGELFF.

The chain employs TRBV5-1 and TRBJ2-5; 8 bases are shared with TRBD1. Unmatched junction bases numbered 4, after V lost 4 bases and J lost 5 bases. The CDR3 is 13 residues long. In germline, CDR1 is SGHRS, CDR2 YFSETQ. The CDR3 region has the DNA TGCGCCAGCAGCCAGGGGGCCGGGGAGACCCAGTACTTC. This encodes CASSQGAGETQYF.

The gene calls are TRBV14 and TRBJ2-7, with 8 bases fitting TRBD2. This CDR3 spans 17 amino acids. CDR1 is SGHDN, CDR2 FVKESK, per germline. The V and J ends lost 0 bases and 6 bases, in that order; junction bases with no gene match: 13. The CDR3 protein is CASSQDNRGLGTSEQYF. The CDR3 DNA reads TGTGCCAGCAGCCAAGATAATCGGGGACTAGGAACCTCCGAGCAGTACTTC.

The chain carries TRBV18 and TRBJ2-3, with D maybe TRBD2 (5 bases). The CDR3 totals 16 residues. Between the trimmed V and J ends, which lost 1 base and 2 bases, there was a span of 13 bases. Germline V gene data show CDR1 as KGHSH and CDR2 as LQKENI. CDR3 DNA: TGTGCCAGCTCACCACGCTCGGACTCTTACACAGATACGCAGTATTTT. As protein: CASSPRSDSYTDTQYF.